The source of this TCR beta chain is a study of blood T cell repertoires in COVID-19 (dated by TCRdb to 2018 to 2021). Study-wide context: Samples from collaborators originated in the United States, Italy and Spain and spanned both the acute and convalescent phases of COVID-19. The prospective study material was composed of cDNA or gDNA derived from T cells, B-cell-depleted T cells, or PBMCs. Deeply sampled blood TCRbeta repertoires from subjects exposed to, actively infected with, or recovered from COVID-19 were included in the dataset. The repertoires were released in a freely available public database intended as a resource for research on the immune response to SARS-CoV-2. The samples were drawn from two sources: the first 160 participants of the ongoing ImmuneRACE study, and about 1,300 subjects contributed by 6 global collaborators. Sample metadata almost always included a de-identified subject ID, COVID-19 status, age in years and sex. HLA class I and class II types, where available, came from metadata supplied by the sample provider rather than from assay-based typing.

The paper as a whole reports these results and caveats: Clinical and demographic metadata were provided uncurated, with the amount varying by source and participant.

Regarding this clone: What this receptor recognizes is not known. No much larger clone exists at a distance of one base, and base qualities are not known.

The immunoSEQ Assay, a bias-controlled multiplex PCR, was used to amplify TCRbeta CDR3 regions from genomic DNA. Regarding the original processing steps: Within the assay, amplification of reference gene primers was used to estimate how many nucleated cells each sample contained. To quantify the absolute abundance of each unique TCRbeta CDR3 rearrangement, sequence reads were collapsed and filtered. For each sample, productive Simpson clonality was calculated as the square root of Simpson's diversity index over productive rearrangements. Drawn from immuneACCESS, this table holds only the in-frame rearrangements with V and J called that TCRdb kept. Clones are partly lost; checked studies trace under half to an unresolved V gene and leave the rest unexplained. The D gene and trimming were derived from the DNA, and the V and J assignments and clone size from that table. For this sample there are 250,000 to 300,000 clones; around nine tenths appear just once. In total, the top ten clones hold roughly 0.92% of the sample.

Samples from volunteer blood donors who had recovered from COVID-19 were contributed by a second Seattle source. The collaborating institutions used their own protocols to collect whole blood in K2EDTA tubes. Collaborator samples were shipped for TCRbeta analysis as frozen whole blood, isolated PBMCs, or DNA extracted from either sample type. The clonotype was recovered from a woman in her thirties or forties who had recovered from COVID-19. Specimen: peripheral blood.

The bases are TGTGCCAGCGGGACTGGGACCTACAATGAGCAGTTCTTC. Its protein is CASGTGTYNEQFF. The sequence links TRBV19 to TRBJ2-1; TRBD2 is possibly the D segment (6 matching bases). The CDR3 has 13 amino acids, counting the end cysteine and phenylalanine. Only the CDR3 portion is preserved as DNA: 39 bases, with reading frame beginning at the first base. In the germline V gene (reference sequence), CDR1 corresponds to LNHDA and CDR2 to SQIVND. V is pared back by 9 bases and J by 2 bases, with 11 bases lying between the germline termini.